The 8 T cell receptor beta chains presented below share a single source sample, sequenced in a study of low-dose radiotherapy and immunotherapy resistance in tumors. Primers used for first-strand cDNA, a TRAV- and TRBV-specific set, covered both alpha and beta chains. TCRs underwent 15 to 25 PCR cycles of amplification with a constant-region primer and V-primer adapter. TCRdb reprocessed the reads with MiXCR, giving one entry per CDR3 protein. The sample lists over 70,000 distinct CDR3 sequences; around 31% were seen once. Time point given: before trial treatment. Sequencing was performed on PBMCs, taken before treatment. The receptors shown here come from a female donor with ovarian cancer.

The chain uses TRBV5-6 and TRBJ1-1; maybe TRBD1 (5 bases). Germline CDR1 reads SGHDT; CDR2 reads YYEEEE. This CDR3 contains 14 residues. V gave up 3 bases and J gave up 2 bases, with 11 bases separating them. The CDR3 loop is CASSWGPSNTEAFF. Here the CDR3 DNA reads TGTGCCAGCAGCTGGGGACCCTCCAACACTGAAGCTTTCTTT.

This clonotype was counted at least ten times. This sequence joins TRBV20-1 and TRBJ1-6; TRBD1 matches 7 bases. Trimming at V came to 5 bases and at J to 9 bases, leaving 10 bases not matched to a gene. There are 14 residues in the CDR3. Germline V gene lookup returns CDR1 DFQATT and CDR2 SNEGSKA (reference sequence). CDR3 bases: TGCAGTGCTCGACCTACAGGGGCTGCTTCACCCCTCCACTTT. This encodes CSARPTGAASPLHF.

J is TRBJ1-2 and V is TRBV7-2; no reliable D call. CDR1 SGHTA and CDR2 FQGNSA come from the germline V gene. Trimming stripped 1 base from V and 4 bases from J, with 7 bases between. The length of the CDR3 is 13 residues. In nucleotides, the CDR3 is TGTGCCAGCAGCTTAGGCAGGCCCTATGGCTACACCTTC. It encodes CASSLGRPYGYTF.

In regard to this clonotype: An end of the junction differs from the germline gene, which may be a read error. This chain joins TRBV30 and TRBJ1-6; 10 nucleotides match TRBD1. Germline lookup yields CDR1 GTSNPN and CDR2 SVGIG (reference sequence). This CDR3 region has 18 residues. CDR3 sequence reads: CACSAKTGGASYNSPLHF. CDR3 sequence (DNA): TGTGCCTGCAGTGCAAAGACAGGGGGCGCCTCCTATAATTCACCCCTCCACTTT.

This clonotype has ten or more counts. The V and J genes are TRBV29-1 and TRBJ2-7; D gene ambiguous. Germline-derived CDR1 and CDR2 are SQVTM and ANQGSEA. V lost 8 bases to trimming and J lost 2 bases, with 13 bases between them. The CDR3 has 12 residues. CDR3 amino acids: CSTRTYTYEQYF. The CDR3, as DNA: TGCAGCACCCGGACGTACACCTACGAGCAGTACTTC.

The chain couples TRBV19 to TRBJ2-1; 7 bases align to TRBD1. There are 14 residues in the CDR3. V gave up 1 base and J gave up 8 bases; unmatched junction bases: 5. Germline V gene lookup returns CDR1 LNHDA and CDR2 SQIVND (reference sequence). CDR3 residues: CASSIGQGIYEQFF. As DNA, the CDR3 is TGTGCCAGTAGTATAGGACAGGGTATCTATGAGCAGTTCTTC.

The gene calls are TRBV23-1 and TRBJ1-4; the match to TRBD1 covers 10 bases. TRBV23-1 counts as an open reading frame of uncertain function. Trimming at V came to 2 bases and at J to 7 bases, leaving 7 bases not matched to a gene. This CDR3 has 16 amino acids. CDR3 in amino acids: CASSQDRGRVGEKLFF. DNA of the CDR3: TGCGCCAGCAGTCAAGACAGGGGGCGAGTTGGTGAAAAACTGTTTTTT.

This chain links TRBV28 with TRBJ2-3, with D tentatively TRBD1 (6 bases). This CDR3 has 13 residues. Trimming removed 8 bases from V and 6 bases from J, with 15 bases in between. Germline values: CDR1 MDHEN, CDR2 SYDVKM. The CDR3: CASHRELGDTQYF. The DNA for the CDR3 is TGTGCCAGCCACAGGGAGCTTGGGGATACGCAGTATTTT.